These 9 T cell receptor beta chains were sequenced from one sample in a study of blood T cell repertoires in COVID-19. Here immunoSEQ multiplex PCR was the method, and the copy in TCRdb shows in-frame clones only, minus some. The sample yields 150,000 or so clones, about four fifths seen once. Sequenced input: peripheral blood. Receptors originate from a human donor with acute or convalescent COVID-19. The donor label of this sample is uncertain.

This clone was seen only once. The chain carries TRBV18 and TRBJ2-7; perhaps TRBD2 as D (5 bases). Germline CDR1 KGHSH, CDR2 LQKENI. The CDR3 consists of 12 residues. V lost 6 bases and J 7 bases, leaving 13 bases between the germline ends. Written as DNA, the CDR3 is TGTGCCAGCTCCCTCGGGGAAGATGAGCAGTACTTC. This gives the protein CASSLGEDEQYF.

The rearrangement uses TRBV4-3 and TRBJ1-5; D ambiguous. With 0 bases removed from V and 0 bases from J, the gap between germline ends came to 15 bases. The CDR3 contains 18 residues. The V gene's germline CDR1 is LGHNA and CDR2 YSLEER. The CDR3 protein is CASSQDSRRAYSNQPQHF. CDR3 DNA: TGCGCCAGCAGCCAAGATTCCAGGCGGGCTTATAGCAATCAGCCCCAGCATTTT.

The V call is TRBV29-1, the J call TRBJ2-3, with TRBD1 as a possible D gene (6 bases). CDR3 length: 14 residues. V was pared by 7 bases and J by 0 bases, with 14 bases between. In germline, CDR1 is SQVTM, CDR2 ANQGSEA. CDR3 region: CSATGTTSTDTQYF. CDR3 nucleotide sequence: TGCAGCGCCACCGGGACAACCAGCACAGATACGCAGTATTTT.

With regard to this clone: Different DNA sequences within this sample yield the same CDR3. The V call is TRBV19, the J call TRBJ1-1; D gene ambiguous. CDR3 length: 13 residues. The ends were cut back, 4 bases at V and 5 bases at J, with 11 bases in the middle. CDR1 and CDR2 from the germline V gene are LNHDA and SQIVND (reference sequence). The CDR3 DNA reads TGTGCCAGTAGTACTACTGGAGATACTGAAGCTTTCTTT. Translated: CASSTTGDTEAFF.

This chain's CDR3 is CASSYQGYGYTF. In nucleotides, the CDR3 is TGTGCCAGCAGTTACCAGGGGTATGGCTACACCTTC. This sequence joins TRBV7-2 and TRBJ1-2; a possible D gene is TRBD1 (6 bases). The V and J ends lost 6 bases and 5 bases respectively, with 10 bases between them. This CDR3 has 12 amino acids. CDR1 is SGHTA and CDR2 is FQGNSA in the germline V gene.

Here the CDR3 reads CSVSFDWESPLHF. The CDR3 region has the DNA TGCAGCGTTTCCTTCGATTGGGAGTCACCCCTCCACTTT. The chain links TRBV29-1 to TRBJ1-6; D is ambiguous. Germline V lookup: CDR1 SQVTM, CDR2 ANQGSEA. Trimming took 5 bases from V and 10 from J, leaving 15 bases between them. The CDR3 spans 13 residues.

This chain uses TRBV2 with TRBJ1-1; D uncertain. This CDR3 region has 12 residues. Trimming cost V 8 bases and J 0 bases, with 7 bases left between them. Germline loops: CDR1 SNHLY, CDR2 FYNNEI. This CDR3 reads CASGGLNTEAFF. DNA of the CDR3: TGTGCCAGCGGCGGGCTGAACACTGAAGCTTTCTTT.

The J gene is TRBJ1-3, the V gene TRBV7-2, with D unresolved. The germline CDR1 and CDR2 sequences are SGHTA and FQGNSA. Trimming removed 5 bases from V and 2 bases from J, with 13 bases in between. The CDR3 length is 15 residues. As DNA, the CDR3 is TGTGCCAGCAGCCCCCCGTTTAGCGCTGGAAACACCATATATTTT. Encoded protein: CASSPPFSAGNTIYF. The entire variable domain, with the rest obtained from reference TRBV7-2 and TRBJ1-3, is as follows: GAGVSQSPSNKVTEKGKDVELRCDPISGHTALYWYRQSLGQGLEFLIYFQGNSAPDKSGLPSDRFSAERTGGSVSTLTIQRTQQEDSAVYLCASSPPFSAGNTIYFGEGSWLTVV.

This CDR3 is CASNPGQGIGNQPQHF. The CDR3 nucleotides read TGTGCCAGTAATCCGGGACAGGGAATTGGCAATCAGCCCCAGCATTTT. The chain has TRBV2 and TRBJ1-5; 9 nucleotides align to TRBD1. Germline V gene sequence: CDR1 SNHLY, CDR2 FYNNEI. The length of the CDR3 is 16 residues. With V trimmed by 9 bases and J by 2 bases, 11 bases remained unmatched.